The T cell receptor beta chain under discussion was sequenced for a study of shared clonotypes between healthy human individuals. Positive CCR7 selection of CD45RO-negative cells yielded the naive CD8 cells, and terminally differentiated effector memory CD45RA+ cells were excluded. Repertoires were generated with immunoSEQ multiplex PCR, while TCRdb's copy carries only in-frame clones and drops some. Among about 590,000 clones listed, 95% were seen once. CDR3 size: 14 residues. The germline gives CDR1 MGHRA, CDR2 YSYEKL. Deletions cut 0 bases from V and 4 bases from J, with 7 bases between. Sequencing input: naive CD8+ T cells sorted from blood. The chain recombines TRBV4-1 with TRBJ1-5, with D tentatively TRBD1 (6 bases). The clonotype comes from a woman in her 30s in good health. As DNA, the CDR3 is TGCGCCAGCAGCCAAGAAGGGGGGAATCAGCCCCAGCATTTT. This codes for CASSQEGGNQPQHF.